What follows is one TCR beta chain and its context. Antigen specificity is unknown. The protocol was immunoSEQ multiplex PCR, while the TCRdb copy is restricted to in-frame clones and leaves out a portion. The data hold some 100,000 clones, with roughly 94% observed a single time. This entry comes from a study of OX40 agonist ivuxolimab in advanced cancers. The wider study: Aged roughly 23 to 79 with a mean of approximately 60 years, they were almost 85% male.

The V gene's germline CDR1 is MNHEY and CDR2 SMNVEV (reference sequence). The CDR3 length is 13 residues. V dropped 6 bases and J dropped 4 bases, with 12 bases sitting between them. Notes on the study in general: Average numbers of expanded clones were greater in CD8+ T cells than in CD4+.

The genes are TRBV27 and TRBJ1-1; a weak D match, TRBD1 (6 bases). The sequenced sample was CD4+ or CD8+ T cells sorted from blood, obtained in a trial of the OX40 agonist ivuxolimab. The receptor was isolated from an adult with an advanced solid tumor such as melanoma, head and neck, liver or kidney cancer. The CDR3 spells CASSGGHGTEAFF. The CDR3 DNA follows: TGTGCCAGCAGCGGGGGGCATGGCACTGAAGCTTTCTTT.